This T cell receptor beta chain comes out of a study of cytomegalovirus exposure and HLA in healthy donors. Overall study: A preliminary data release comprised 91 million or so unique TCRs obtained from HLA-typed donors.

In the PCR, 60 Vbeta and 13 Jbeta primers were used. Method: immunoSEQ multiplex PCR; TCRdb's copy keeps in-frame clones and lacks some. The sample shows approximately 240,000 clones, 70% to 80% of them seen only once. Study results and limitations: Accurate HLA-A and HLA-B prediction from TCR beta sequences was reported for most subjects. Previously analyzed data showed that most TCR beta V segments were productive at a frequency of about 90% or about 30%.

Details on this clone: Antigen unknown.

Germline CDR1 GTSNPN, CDR2 SVGIG (reference sequence). This CDR3 spans 13 amino acids. Trimming removed 5 bases from V and 4 bases from J, with 9 bases in between. The chain combines TRBV30 with TRBJ1-6; D possibly corresponds to TRBD1 (5 bases). The material sequenced was PBMCs. The TCR originated in a woman aged 60 to 75 in good health and CMV-seropositive. The CDR3 reads CAWDSLYNSPLHF. The CDR3 nucleotides read TGTGCCTGGGACAGTCTTTATAATTCACCCCTCCACTTT.